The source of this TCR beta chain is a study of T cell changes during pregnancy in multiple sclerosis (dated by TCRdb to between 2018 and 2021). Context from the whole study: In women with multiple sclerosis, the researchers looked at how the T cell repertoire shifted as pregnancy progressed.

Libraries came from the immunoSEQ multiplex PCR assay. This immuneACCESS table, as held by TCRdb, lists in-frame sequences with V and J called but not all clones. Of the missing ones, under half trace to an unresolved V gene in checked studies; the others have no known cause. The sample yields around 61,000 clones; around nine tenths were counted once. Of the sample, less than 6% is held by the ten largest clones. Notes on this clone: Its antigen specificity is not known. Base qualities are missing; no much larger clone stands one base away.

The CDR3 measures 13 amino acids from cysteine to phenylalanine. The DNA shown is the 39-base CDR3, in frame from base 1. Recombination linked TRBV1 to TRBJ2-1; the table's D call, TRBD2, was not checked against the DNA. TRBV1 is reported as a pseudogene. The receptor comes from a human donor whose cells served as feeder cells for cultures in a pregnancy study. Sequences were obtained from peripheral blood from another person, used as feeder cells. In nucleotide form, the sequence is TGCACCAGCAGCCACCAAACCTGGCGGGAACAGTTCTTC. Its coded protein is CTSSHQTWREQFF.